These T cell receptor beta chains were read from a single sample in a study of early T cells in non-severe SARS-CoV-2 infection. TCRdb passed the 5' RACE reads through MiXCR, listing each CDR3 protein once. The table includes 50,000 to 55,000 distinct CDR3 sequences, around a tenth detected once. Material for sequencing was whole blood. The receptors here all came from an adult who was a healthcare worker with PCR-confirmed SARS-CoV-2 infection or an uninfected control (not recorded which). Both conserved end residues are part of each CDR3. D genes are given only for firm matches. Expanded clones are given a class, and other clones once, few, many or no size at all.

V: TRBV19; J: TRBJ2-7; size: many; D: TRBD1; DNA: TGTGCCAGTAGTATAAGGGACAGCTACGAGCAGTACTTC; CDR3: CASSIRDSYEQYF
V: TRBV6-2/TRBV6-3; J: TRBJ2-1; size: few; D: TRBD2; DNA: TGTGCCAGCAGTTACCAGAAGCGGGAGAGGTTCTTC; CDR3: CASSYQKRERFF
V: TRBV11-1; J: TRBJ2-1; size: many; D: TRBD1; DNA: TGTGCCAGCAGCTGGGACAGCAATGAGCAGTTCTTC; CDR3: CASSWDSNEQFF
V: TRBV29-1; J: TRBJ1-1; size: -; D: -; DNA: TGCAGCGTCACCCGGGGCACCACGAACACTGAAGCTTTCTTT; CDR3: CSVTRGTTNTEAFF
V: TRBV3-1; J: TRBJ2-7; size: many; D: TRBD1; DNA: TGTGCCAGCAGCCGGACAGGGACCTACGAGCAGTACTTC; CDR3: CASSRTGTYEQYF
V: TRBV28; J: TRBJ2-4; size: few; D: TRBD1; DNA: TGTGCCAGCAGTCGGAAGACAGGGGGCAAAAACATTCAGTACTTC; CDR3: CASSRKTGGKNIQYF
V: TRBV28; J: TRBJ1-5; size: few; D: TRBD1; DNA: TGTGCCAGCAGTTTACGGACAGGGTTGTATCAGCCCCAGCATTTT; CDR3: CASSLRTGLYQPQHF
V: TRBV29-1; J: TRBJ2-1; size: many; D: TRBD2; DNA: TGCAGCGTTGGGGGACTAGCGGGAGGGGAGCAGTTCTTC; CDR3: CSVGGLAGGEQFF
V: TRBV28; J: TRBJ2-1; size: few; D: TRBD1; DNA: TGTGCCAGCAGTCCGGACAGGGGGCGGTTATCCTACAATGAGCAGTTCTTC; CDR3: CASSPDRGRLSYNEQFF
V: TRBV9; J: TRBJ2-2; size: -; D: TRBD2; DNA: TGTGCCAGCAGCCCGTCCGGCGGGAGGGGTGGCGGGAAGCTGTTTTTT; CDR3: CASSPSGGRGGGKLFF
V: TRBV28; J: TRBJ1-2; size: few; D: -; DNA: TGTGCCAGCAGTCGAGGACAGCACAATAACTATGGCTACACCTTC; CDR3: CASSRGQHNNYGYTF
V: TRBV20-1; J: TRBJ2-3; size: many; D: -; DNA: TGCAGTGCTAAGGCAACGATCACAGATACGCAGTATTTT; CDR3: CSAKATITDTQYF
V: TRBV15; J: TRBJ2-3; size: -; D: -; DNA: TGTGCCACAAAATCGCCATCCACAGATACGCAGTATTTT; CDR3: CATKSPSTDTQYF
V: TRBV7-2; J: TRBJ2-1; size: many; D: TRBD2; DNA: TGTGCCAGCAGCTTAGGAATTAGCGGGTGGAAGGGTGAGCAGTTCTTC; CDR3: CASSLGISGWKGEQFF
V: TRBV24-1; J: TRBJ2-1; size: -; D: -; DNA: TGTGCCACCAGTGATCAGAGGGGCGAACTCACTAATGAGCAGTTCTTC; CDR3: CATSDQRGELTNEQFF
V: TRBV28; J: TRBJ2-7; size: many; D: TRBD2; DNA: TGTGCCAGCAGTTTAGGACTAGCGGGAGCTTACGAGCAGTACTTC; CDR3: CASSLGLAGAYEQYF
V: TRBV7-6; J: TRBJ2-3; size: few; D: -; DNA: TGTGCCAGCAGCTTAAGGATAGGGGGGTCGCAGTATTTT; CDR3: CASSLRIGGSQYF
V: TRBV20-1; J: TRBJ2-1; size: many; D: TRBD2; DNA: TGCAGTGCTAGCCCCCAAGTTACTAGCGGGACGCCCAATGAGCAGTTCTTC; CDR3: CSASPQVTSGTPNEQFF
V: TRBV5-6; J: TRBJ2-1; size: few; D: -; DNA: TGTGCCAGCAGCTTCGAAACTCGCAGAGTAGCACCCTACAATGAGCAGTTCTTC; CDR3: CASSFETRRVAPYNEQFF
V: TRBV6-5; J: TRBJ2-2; size: few; D: -; DNA: TGTGCCACCCGGGGGAAAGGCGGGGAGCTGTTTTTT; CDR3: CATRGKGGELFF
V: TRBV7-2; J: TRBJ2-5; size: many; D: -; DNA: TGTGCCAGCAGCTTAGACGGGCCGCAAGAGACCCAGTACTTC; CDR3: CASSLDGPQETQYF
V: TRBV16; J: TRBJ1-6; size: many; D: -; DNA: TGTGCCAGCAGCCAATCATGGGGGCCCAATTCACCCCTCCACTTT; CDR3: CASSQSWGPNSPLHF
V: TRBV29-1; J: TRBJ2-1; size: few; D: -; DNA: TGCAGCGTTGAAGTAGGAGACAGGGAGCAGTTCTTC; CDR3: CSVEVGDREQFF
V: TRBV7-9; J: TRBJ1-1; size: many; D: -; DNA: TGTGCCAGCAGCCAAAAGCTAACAGGGCTGAACACTGAAGCTTTCTTT; CDR3: CASSQKLTGLNTEAFF
V: TRBV1; J: TRBJ1-1; size: many; D: -; DNA: TGCACCAGCAGCCCCAAGTATAACACTGAAGCTTTCTTT; CDR3: CTSSPKYNTEAFF
V: TRBV7-3; J: TRBJ1-2; size: few; D: -; DNA: TGTGCCAGCAGCTTAAAACCAGGAGTTGGCTACACCTTC; CDR3: CASSLKPGVGYTF
V: TRBV9; J: TRBJ1-5; size: many; D: -; DNA: TGTGCCAGCAGCCCCCGGGCCGAACAGCCCCAGCATTTT; CDR3: CASSPRAEQPQHF
V: TRBV7-9; J: TRBJ2-1; size: many; D: -; DNA: TGTGCCAGCAGCTTGGACAGCTACAATGAGCAGTTCTTC; CDR3: CASSLDSYNEQFF
V: TRBV2; J: TRBJ1-2; size: few; D: -; DNA: TGTGCCAGCAGTGAATTAGCTAACTATGGCTACACCTTC; CDR3: CASSELANYGYTF
V: TRBV6-2/TRBV6-3; J: TRBJ2-1; size: few; D: TRBD2; DNA: TGTGCCAGCAGTTCCCGTAGCGGGAGATCCTACAATGAGCAGTTCTTC; CDR3: CASSSRSGRSYNEQFF
V: TRBV27; J: TRBJ2-3; size: -; D: TRBD1; DNA: TGTGCCAGCAATAACAGGGGGAACGACACAGATACGCAGTATTTT; CDR3: CASNNRGNDTDTQYF